This T cell receptor beta chain appears in the sequencing data of a study of T cells after yellow fever vaccination. The wider study: Libraries from low-cell-number fractions were prepared with the SMART-Seq v4 Ultra Low Input RNA kit. The study, taken as a whole, reports: Faster peaking, at day 5 versus 15, marked a secondary response that was weaker.

Germline CDR1 and CDR2: MNHNS and SASEGT. The CDR3 has 13 amino acids. V was pared by 8 bases and J by 0 bases, with 11 bases between. This clonotype was observed a handful of times. Antigen specificity is unknown. UMIs were added to TCR cDNA along with a universal primer site when it was made by 5'RACE template switching. TCRdb re-analysed the 5' RACE reads in MiXCR, keeping a single row per CDR3 protein. The sample lists about 210,000 distinct CDR3 sequences, more than 6.5% occurring once. The TCR sequence derives from a man aged 25-45 years who received the YFV17D yellow fever vaccine. This specimen was CD4+ T cells sorted from PBMCs, taken on the day of the yellow fever booster vaccination. The chain recombines TRBV6-1 with TRBJ2-7; D not certain. CDR3 amino acids: CASRRAPSYEQYF. As DNA, the CDR3 is TGTGCCAGCCGGCGTGCCCCCTCCTACGAGCAGTACTTC.